A selection of T cell receptor beta chains follows, all from one sample in a study of T cell repertoires in cytomegalovirus infection. TCRdb itself ran the reads through MiXCR, one entry per CDR3 protein. The data contain tens of thousands of distinct CDR3 sequences, 45% to 55% of them singletons. Their antigens are not known. The sample in question was CD8+ T cells from cultured PBMCs, obtained from culture after CMV antigen stimulation. All receptors come from a human donor in good health (CMV status not recorded). Some clones in this sample may be carry-over from other donors' samples. CDR3s include the opening cysteine and the closing phenylalanine or tryptophan. D genes are given only for firm matches. Clone size appears in some rows only: once, few, many, or a class for an expanded clone.

D | J | size | V | CDR3 | DNA
- | TRBJ1-1 | - | TRBV10-3 | CAISESVAVMNTEAFF | TGTGCCATCAGTGAGTCGGTGGCAGTCATGAACACTGAAGCTTTCTTT
- | TRBJ2-1 | - | TRBV19 | CASSIGAVSTNEQFF | TGTGCCAGTAGTATAGGGGCAGTTTCTACGAATGAGCAGTTCTTC
TRBD1 | TRBJ2-1 | - | TRBV27 | CASSSSGTEYYNEQFF | TGTGCCAGCAGTTCCTCCGGGACAGAATACTACAATGAGCAGTTCTTC
- | TRBJ2-6 | - | TRBV7-9 | CASEDPLLSGANVLTF | TGTGCCAGCGAGGACCCCTTACTCTCTGGGGCCAACGTCCTGACTTTC
- | TRBJ1-1 | many | TRBV7-9 | CASSSSSEAFF | TGTGCCAGCAGCTCCAGTTCTGAAGCTTTCTTT
TRBD2 | TRBJ2-3 | - | TRBV5-6 | CASSLEVAGGTDTQYF | TGTGCCAGCAGCTTGGAGGTAGCGGGGGGCACAGATACGCAGTATTTT
TRBD1 | TRBJ1-1 | few | TRBV12-5 | CASGLQGLNTEAFF | TGTGCTAGTGGTTTACAGGGGCTGAACACTGAAGCTTTCTTT
TRBD2 | TRBJ2-1 | - | TRBV27 | CASSLGLAGAEQFF | TGTGCCAGCAGTTTGGGACTAGCGGGAGCCGAGCAGTTCTTC
TRBD2 | TRBJ2-7 | - | TRBV7-1 | CASSPSGGAGEQYF | TGTGCCAGCAGCCCCAGCGGGGGGGCGGGCGAGCAGTACTTC
TRBD1 | TRBJ2-7 | once | TRBV7-8 | CASSSRDSYEQYF | TGTGCCAGCAGCTCCCGGGACAGCTACGAGCAGTACTTC
- | TRBJ2-1 | - | TRBV11-2 | CASSQGGTFSYNEQFF | TGTGCCAGCAGCCAAGGGGGGACATTCTCCTACAATGAGCAGTTCTTC
- | TRBJ2-3 | - | TRBV23-1 | CASRGARAWDTQYF | TGCGCCAGCAGAGGGGCCCGTGCGTGGGATACGCAGTATTTT
TRBD2 | TRBJ2-7 | - | TRBV20-1 | CSAEISGRALNEQYF | TGCAGTGCTGAGATAAGCGGGAGGGCCCTAAACGAGCAGTACTTC
- | TRBJ2-3 | - | TRBV7-3 | CASIQGEAHTDTQYF | TGTGCCAGCATCCAAGGGGAGGCCCACACAGATACGCAGTATTTT
- | TRBJ1-6 | - | TRBV2 | CASSVPSGASPLHF | TGTGCCAGCAGTGTTCCCTCCGGGGCCTCACCCCTCCACTTT
- | TRBJ2-3 | - | TRBV19 | CASSSHSGDITDTQYF | TGTGCCAGTAGCTCCCACAGCGGGGACATCACAGATACGCAGTATTTT
- | TRBJ2-7 | - | TRBV7-3 | CASSHISRGINSSYNEQYF | TGTGCCAGCAGCCACATCTCCCGGGGAATAAACAGCTCCTACAATGAGCAGTACTTC
- | TRBJ1-5 | - | TRBV6-2/TRBV6-3 | CASSYREINQPQHF | TGTGCCAGCAGTTATCGGGAGATCAATCAGCCCCAGCATTTT
TRBD2 | TRBJ2-1 | - | TRBV11-3 | CASSLGSGRGDNEQFF | TGTGCCAGCAGCTTAGGGAGCGGGAGGGGAGACAATGAGCAGTTCTTC
- | TRBJ2-7 | - | TRBV7-2 | CAVRAGTSSYEQYF | TGTGCTGTGCGGGCAGGGACCAGCTCCTACGAGCAGTACTTC
- | TRBJ1-1 | - | TRBV7-9 | CASSRPYLDSEGTEAFF | TGTGCCAGCAGCCGCCCCTACCTGGACAGTGAGGGCACTGAAGCTTTCTTT
TRBD2 | TRBJ2-3 | - | TRBV6-1 | CASSEAEAGAYADTQYF | TGTGCCAGCAGTGAAGCGGAAGCGGGGGCGTACGCAGATACGCAGTATTTT
- | TRBJ1-1 | few | TRBV12-3/TRBV12-4 | CASSLNRAEAFF | TGTGCCAGCAGTCTAAACAGGGCTGAAGCTTTCTTT
- | TRBJ1-1 | - | TRBV20-1 | CSASYRMVNTEAFF | TGCAGTGCTAGTTACAGGATGGTGAACACTGAAGCTTTCTTT
- | TRBJ1-1 | - | TRBV27 | CASSYSSNTEAFF | TGTGCCAGCAGTTACAGCTCAAACACTGAAGCTTTCTTT
TRBD1 | TRBJ2-5 | few | TRBV3-1 | CASSRGQGEVVETQYF | TGTGCCAGCAGCCGCGGACAGGGGGAGGTGGTGGAGACCCAGTACTTC
- | TRBJ1-1 | few | TRBV12-3/TRBV12-4 | CASSARGNTEAFF | TGTGCCAGCAGTGCCCGGGGGAACACTGAAGCTTTCTTT
- | TRBJ1-4 | - | TRBV14 | CASSQLEINEKLFF | TGTGCCAGCAGCCAGCTCGAGATTAATGAAAAACTGTTTTTT
- | TRBJ1-1 | - | TRBV6-1 | CAIREARERAEAFF | TGTGCCATTCGGGAGGCGCGAGAGCGGGCTGAAGCTTTCTTT
- | TRBJ2-7 | few | TRBV7-6 | CASSLGKGNEQYF | TGTGCCAGCAGCCTAGGGAAGGGCAACGAGCAGTACTTC
- | TRBJ2-1 | - | TRBV7-6 | CASSLTKNEQFF | TGTGCCAGCAGCCTGACTAAGAATGAGCAGTTCTTC
- | TRBJ2-3 | - | TRBV29-1 | CSVLTGSPGAAQYF | TGCAGCGTGCTGACAGGAAGTCCAGGAGCGGCGCAGTATTTT
TRBD1 | TRBJ2-7 | - | TRBV6-6 | CASSYRQDRIGGDEQYF | TGTGCCAGCAGTTACCGCCAGGACAGGATTGGTGGAGACGAGCAGTACTTC
- | TRBJ1-5 | - | TRBV7-2 | CASSLKGDPQHF | TGTGCCAGCAGCCTAAAGGGGGATCCCCAGCATTTT
TRBD1 | TRBJ2-5 | - | TRBV7-4 | CASGTYRGRETQYF | TGTGCCAGCGGAACGTACAGGGGGCGTGAGACCCAGTACTTC
TRBD2 | TRBJ2-1 | - | TRBV28 | CASSGLAALYNEQFF | TGTGCCAGCAGTGGACTAGCGGCGCTCTACAATGAGCAGTTCTTC
- | TRBJ2-7 | - | TRBV7-8 | CASSLSFGVDEQYF | TGTGCCAGCAGCTTATCCTTCGGGGTCGACGAGCAGTACTTC
TRBD1 | TRBJ1-5 | few | TRBV27 | CASSQGGQPQHF | TGTGCCAGCAGTCAGGGGGGTCAGCCCCAGCATTTT
- | TRBJ1-6 | - | TRBV6-6 | CASSSKGKIRLYNSPLHF | TGTGCCAGCAGTTCGAAGGGGAAAATCCGACTCTATAATTCACCCCTCCACTTT
TRBD1 | TRBJ2-4 | - | TRBV20-1 | CSAGYRGVNIQYF | TGCAGTGCTGGATACAGGGGGGTGAACATTCAGTACTTC
- | TRBJ2-6 | - | TRBV10-3 | CAISEAYSGANVLTF | TGTGCCATCAGTGAGGCCTACTCTGGGGCCAACGTCCTGACTTTC
- | TRBJ1-3 | - | TRBV19 | CASRPRTESSGNTIYF | TGTGCCAGTAGACCGAGGACGGAGAGCTCTGGAAACACCATATATTTT
TRBD1 | TRBJ2-3 | - | TRBV7-3 | CASSSTGAGTDTQYF | TGTGCCAGCAGCTCGACAGGGGCGGGCACAGATACGCAGTATTTT
TRBD2 | TRBJ2-7 | - | TRBV7-9 | CASSFIPGGTYEQYF | TGTGCCAGCAGCTTCATACCGGGAGGCACCTACGAGCAGTACTTC
TRBD2 | TRBJ2-7 | - | TRBV11-2 | CASSFREVEQYF | TGTGCCAGCAGCTTTCGGGAGGTCGAGCAGTACTTC